This T cell receptor beta chain emerged from a study of blood T cell repertoires in COVID-19. Study-wide context: From T cells, B-cell-depleted T cells, or PBMCs came the material, which was cDNA or gDNA.

Original data processing: Reference gene primer amplification in the assay estimated nucleated cell counts. Here immunoSEQ multiplex PCR was the method, and the copy in TCRdb shows in-frame clones only, minus some. V, J and clone size are those of that table, while D and trimming were read from the DNA. The data contain 30,000 or so clones, roughly 90% of them singletons. There are 13 residues in the CDR3. Germline V CDR1 and CDR2: SSHAT, FNYEAQ (reference sequence). With regard to this clone: One end of the junction fails to match germline, which may point to a read error.

The sequence was obtained from a human donor in a cohort sampled during active COVID-19. Sequences were obtained from peripheral blood. The rearrangement uses TRBV7-7 and TRBJ2-1; perhaps TRBD2 as D (6 bases). CDR3 sequence reads: CASSLIKGGEQFF. In DNA, the CDR3 is TGTGCTAGCAGCTTGATCAAGGGAGGTGAGCAGTTCTTC.